This T cell receptor beta chain was recovered during a study of blood T cell repertoires in COVID-19. While infection was still active, Seattle patients were enrolled and then followed longitudinally. Sequencing used immunoSEQ multiplex PCR; TCRdb keeps in-frame clones, though not all of them. This table has approximately 300,000 clones, about 86% appearing once. In this sample, this clone turned up once. CDR1 and CDR2 (germline): MGHRA, YSYEKL. The CDR3 is made up of 18 amino acids. V gave up 0 bases and J gave up 2 bases; unmatched junction bases: 6. V and J are TRBV4-1 and TRBJ2-7; 14 bases map to TRBD2. The specimen sequenced was peripheral blood. The TCR was taken from an older person with COVID-19, enrolled during active disease. The CDR3 region has the DNA TGCGCCAGCAGCCAAGACTTGGGACTAGCGGGAGAACCCTACGAGCAGTACTTC. This encodes CASSQDLGLAGEPYEQYF.